These 5 T cell receptor beta chains share one sample of origin, sequenced in a study of STAT5B mutations in CD4+ large granular lymphocyte leukemia. Here immunoSEQ multiplex PCR was the method, and the copy in TCRdb shows in-frame clones only, minus some. The data contain roughly 30,000 clones, 79% of them singletons. Source material: CD4+ T cells from blood buffy coats. These TCRs come from a human donor in good health.

V is TRBV2 and J is TRBJ2-3; D may correspond to TRBD1 or TRBD2 (5 bases each). The CDR3 is 13 amino acids. The germline V gene encodes CDR1 SNHLY and CDR2 FYNNEI. V gave up 7 bases and J gave up 4 bases, with 12 bases separating them. CDR3 sequence: CASTGRGPDTQYF. The CDR3 DNA sequence: TGTGCCAGCACGGGACGGGGACCAGATACGCAGTATTTT. The complete variable domain, with remaining parts taken from reference TRBV2 and TRBJ2-3, reads EPEVTQTPSHQVTQMGQEVILRCVPISNHLYFYWYRQILGQKVEFLVSFYNNEISEKSEIFDDQFSVERPDGSNFTLKIRSTKLEDSAMYFCASTGRGPDTQYFGPGTRLTVL.

The rearrangement uses TRBV21-1 and TRBJ2-3; the table's D gene call, TRBD2, was not cross checked with the DNA. TRBV21-1 constitutes a pseudogene. CDR3 length: 15 residues. CDR3 nucleotide sequence: TGTGCCAGCCTGATAGCGGGAGGGAACACAGATACGCAGTATTTT. It codes for CASLIAGGNTDTQYF.

This clone was picked up one time. This chain links TRBV5-1 with TRBJ2-3; TRBD2 matches at 8 bases. The CDR3 runs to 14 residues. J was trimmed by 4 bases and V by 4 bases; bases with no gene match: 5. Germline assignment: CDR1 SGHRS and CDR2 YFSETQ. The CDR3 reads CASSPGGGPDTQYF. CDR3 DNA sequence: TGCGCCAGCAGCCCGGGGGGGGGCCCAGATACGCAGTATTTT.

This rearrangement joins TRBV9 to TRBJ2-1; maybe TRBD1 (6 bases). The germline V gene encodes CDR1 SGDLS and CDR2 YYNGEE. V lost 0 bases, J lost 0 bases, and 10 bases lay in between. This CDR3 has 16 amino acids. The DNA of the CDR3 is TGTGCCAGCAGCGTAGAGGGACAACCCTCCTACAATGAGCAGTTCTTC. As protein: CASSVEGQPSYNEQFF.

The rearrangement uses TRBV7-2 and TRBJ1-1, with D tentatively TRBD1 (6 bases). With 3 bases removed from V and 6 bases from J, the gap between germline ends came to 17 bases. CDR1 is SGHTA, CDR2 FQGNSA, per germline. The CDR3 length is 15 residues. The DNA of the CDR3 is TGTGCCAGCAGCTTCGTGTCAGGGGATCGCGCTGAAGCTTTCTTT. Protein product: CASSFVSGDRAEAFF. The whole variable domain, remainder taken from reference TRBV7-2 and TRBJ1-1, is GAGVSQSPSNKVTEKGKDVELRCDPISGHTALYWYRQSLGQGLEFLIYFQGNSAPDKSGLPSDRFSAERTGGSVSTLTIQRTQQEDSAVYLCASSFVSGDRAEAFFGQGTRLTVV.